This T cell receptor beta chain came from a study of shared T cell receptors in the human thymus. Sequencing used immunoSEQ multiplex PCR; TCRdb keeps in-frame clones, though not all of them. The table records around 340,000 clones, more than 85% of them present only once. Per germline, CDR1 MNHNS and CDR2 SASEGT. V lost 0 bases and J lost 3, with 11 bases in between. The CDR3 consists of 15 residues. The sequenced sample consisted of thymocytes. The chain carries TRBV6-1 and TRBJ1-1, with a weak D call TRBD1 (5 bases). The sequence derives from a human donor. The CDR3 region is CASSEARGEDTEAFF. CDR3 in DNA: TGTGCCAGCAGTGAAGCGCGAGGGGAGGACACTGAAGCTTTCTTT.